This entry describes one TCR beta chain. The sample comes from a study of blood T cell repertoires in COVID-19. As for the study in general: Some COVID-19 samples were acute and others convalescent; all came from the United States, Italy and Spain. In each case, the material was cDNA or gDNA derived from T cells, B-cell-depleted T cells, or PBMCs.

Germline assignment: CDR1 SGHTA and CDR2 FQGNSA. V was pared by 5 bases and J by 3 bases, with 11 bases of the junction left unmatched. The CDR3 is made up of 17 amino acids. Per the original data handling: Reference gene primer amplification gave estimated nucleated cell counts. The data were produced by immunoSEQ multiplex PCR, yet TCRdb's version contains in-frame clones alone and is incomplete. That table supplies the V and J calls and clone size; D and trimming were determined from the DNA. This sample has about 40,000 clones, with 75% to 90% found just once. The sequencing input was peripheral blood. This rearrangement joins TRBV7-2 to TRBJ1-4; 8 bases align to TRBD1. The TCR originated in a human donor in a cohort sampled during active COVID-19. The DNA of the CDR3 is TGTGCCAGCAGCCCCGGGCCAGGGGGCCTGGCTAATGAAAAACTGTTTTTT. Translated, it gives CASSPGPGGLANEKLFF. Supplemented by reference TRBV7-2 and TRBJ1-4, the full variable domain reads GAGVSQSPSNKVTEKGKDVELRCDPISGHTALYWYRQSLGQGLEFLIYFQGNSAPDKSGLPSDRFSAERTGGSVSTLTIQRTQQEDSAVYLCASSPGPGGLANEKLFFGSGTQLSVL.